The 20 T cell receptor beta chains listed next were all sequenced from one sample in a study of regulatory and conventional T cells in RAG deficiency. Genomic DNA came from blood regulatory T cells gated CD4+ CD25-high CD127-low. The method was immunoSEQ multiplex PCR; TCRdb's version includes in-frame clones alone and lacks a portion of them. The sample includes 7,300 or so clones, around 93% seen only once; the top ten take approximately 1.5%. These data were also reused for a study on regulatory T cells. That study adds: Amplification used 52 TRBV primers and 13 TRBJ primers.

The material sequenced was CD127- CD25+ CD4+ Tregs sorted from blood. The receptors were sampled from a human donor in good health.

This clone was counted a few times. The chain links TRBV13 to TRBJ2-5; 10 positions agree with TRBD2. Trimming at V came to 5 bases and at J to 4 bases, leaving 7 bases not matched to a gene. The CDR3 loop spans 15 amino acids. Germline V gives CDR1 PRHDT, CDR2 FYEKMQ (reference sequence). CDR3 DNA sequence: TGTGCCAGCAGCGTAGCGGGAGGCGGTGGAGAGACCCAGTACTTC. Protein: CASSVAGGGGETQYF.

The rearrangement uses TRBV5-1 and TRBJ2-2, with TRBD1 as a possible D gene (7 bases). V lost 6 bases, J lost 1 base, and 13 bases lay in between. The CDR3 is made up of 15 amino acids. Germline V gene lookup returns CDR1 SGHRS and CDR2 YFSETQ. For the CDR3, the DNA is TGCGCCAGCACGGCCCAGGGGGGGAACACCGGGGAGCTGTTTTTT. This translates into CASTAQGGNTGELFF.

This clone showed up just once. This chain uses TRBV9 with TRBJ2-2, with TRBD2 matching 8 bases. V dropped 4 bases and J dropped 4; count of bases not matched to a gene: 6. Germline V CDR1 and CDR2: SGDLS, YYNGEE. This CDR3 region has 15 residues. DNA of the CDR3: TGTGCCAGCAGCCCACGACTAGCGAGCACCGGGGAGCTGTTTTTT. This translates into CASSPRLASTGELFF.

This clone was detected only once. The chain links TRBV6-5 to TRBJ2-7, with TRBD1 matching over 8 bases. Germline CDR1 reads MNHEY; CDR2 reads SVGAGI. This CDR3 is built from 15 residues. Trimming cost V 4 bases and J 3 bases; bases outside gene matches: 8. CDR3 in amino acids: CASSSIGTGFYEQYF. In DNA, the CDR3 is TGTGCCAGCAGTTCGATCGGGACAGGATTCTACGAGCAGTACTTC.

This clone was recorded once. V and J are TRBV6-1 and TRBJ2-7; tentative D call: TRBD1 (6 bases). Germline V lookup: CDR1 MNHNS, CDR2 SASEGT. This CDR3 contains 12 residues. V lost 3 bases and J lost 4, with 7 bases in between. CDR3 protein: CASSDQGYEQYF. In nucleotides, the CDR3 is TGTGCCAGCAGTGATCAGGGGTACGAGCAGTACTTC.

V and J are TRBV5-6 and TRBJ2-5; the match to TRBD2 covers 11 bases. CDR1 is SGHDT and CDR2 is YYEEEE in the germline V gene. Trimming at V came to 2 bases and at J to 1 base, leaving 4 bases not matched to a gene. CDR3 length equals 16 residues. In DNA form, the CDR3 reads TGTGCCAGCAGCTTTAGACTAGCGGGATTCCAAGAGACCCAGTACTTC. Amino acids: CASSFRLAGFQETQYF.

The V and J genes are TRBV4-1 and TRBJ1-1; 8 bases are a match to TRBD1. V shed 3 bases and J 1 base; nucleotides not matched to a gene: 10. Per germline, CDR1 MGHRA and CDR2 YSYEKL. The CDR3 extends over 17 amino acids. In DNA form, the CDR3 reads TGCGCCAGCAGCCATGGGACAGGTCTAATACCGAACACTGAAGCTTTCTTT. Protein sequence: CASSHGTGLIPNTEAFF.

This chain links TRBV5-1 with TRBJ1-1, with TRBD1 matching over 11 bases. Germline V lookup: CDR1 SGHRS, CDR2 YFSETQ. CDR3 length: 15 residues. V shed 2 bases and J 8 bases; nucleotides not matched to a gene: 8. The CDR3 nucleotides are TGCGCCAGCAGCTTCCTCGGACAGGGGGCTAGCGAAGCTTTCTTT. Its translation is CASSFLGQGASEAFF.

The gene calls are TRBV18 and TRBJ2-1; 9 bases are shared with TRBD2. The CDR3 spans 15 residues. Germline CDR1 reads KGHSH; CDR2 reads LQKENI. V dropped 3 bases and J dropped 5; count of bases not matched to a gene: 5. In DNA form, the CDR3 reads TGTGCCAGCTCACCCCGTTTAGCGGGAGACAATGAGCAGTTCTTC. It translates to CASSPRLAGDNEQFF.

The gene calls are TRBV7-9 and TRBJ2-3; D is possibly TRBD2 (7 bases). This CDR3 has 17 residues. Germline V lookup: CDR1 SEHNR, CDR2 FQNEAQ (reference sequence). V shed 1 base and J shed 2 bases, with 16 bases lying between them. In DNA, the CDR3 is TGTGCCAGCAGCTTAGGGGGGGGCCGGTTAATCACAGATACGCAGTATTTT. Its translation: CASSLGGGRLITDTQYF.

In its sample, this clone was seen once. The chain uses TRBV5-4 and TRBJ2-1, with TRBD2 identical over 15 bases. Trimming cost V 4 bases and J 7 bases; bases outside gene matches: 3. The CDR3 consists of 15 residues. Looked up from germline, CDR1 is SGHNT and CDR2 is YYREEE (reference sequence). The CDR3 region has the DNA TGTGCCAGCAGCCCCGGGACTAGCGGGGGGAATGAGCAGTTCTTC. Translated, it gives CASSPGTSGGNEQFF.

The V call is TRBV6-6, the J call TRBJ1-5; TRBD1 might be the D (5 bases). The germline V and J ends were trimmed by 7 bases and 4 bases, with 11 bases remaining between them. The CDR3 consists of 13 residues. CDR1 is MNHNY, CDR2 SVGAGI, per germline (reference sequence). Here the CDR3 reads CASIGQGNQPQHF. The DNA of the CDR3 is TGTGCCAGCATTGGTCAGGGAAATCAGCCCCAGCATTTT.

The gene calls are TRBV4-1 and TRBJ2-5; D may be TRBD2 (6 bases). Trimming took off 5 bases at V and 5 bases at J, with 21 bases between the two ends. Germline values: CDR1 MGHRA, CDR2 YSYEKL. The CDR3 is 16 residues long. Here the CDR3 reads CASSKQERRDGETQYF. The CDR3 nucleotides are TGCGCCAGCAGCAAACAAGAGAGGAGGGATGGCGAGACCCAGTACTTC.

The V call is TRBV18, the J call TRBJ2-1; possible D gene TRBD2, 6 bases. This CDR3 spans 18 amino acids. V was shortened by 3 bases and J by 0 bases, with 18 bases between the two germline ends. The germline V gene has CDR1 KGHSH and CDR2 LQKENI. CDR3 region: CASSPAGLALSSYNEQFF. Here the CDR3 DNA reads TGTGCCAGCTCACCGGCTGGCCTAGCGCTCAGCTCCTACAATGAGCAGTTCTTC.

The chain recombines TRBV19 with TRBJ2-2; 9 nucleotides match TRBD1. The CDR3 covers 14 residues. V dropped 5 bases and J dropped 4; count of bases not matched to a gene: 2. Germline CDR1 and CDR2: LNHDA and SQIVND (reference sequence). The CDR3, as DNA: TGTGCCAGTAGTCCGACAGGGGGCACCGGGGAGCTGTTTTTT. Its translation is CASSPTGGTGELFF.

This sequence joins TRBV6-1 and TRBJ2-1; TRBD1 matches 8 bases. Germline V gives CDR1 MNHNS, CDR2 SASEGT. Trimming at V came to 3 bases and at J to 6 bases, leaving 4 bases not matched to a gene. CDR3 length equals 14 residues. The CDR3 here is CASSDQGAGNEQFF. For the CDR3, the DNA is TGTGCCAGCAGTGATCAGGGGGCAGGCAATGAGCAGTTCTTC.

Written as DNA, the CDR3 is TGCAGTGCTAACAGGATTCCTGAAGCTTTCTTT. Protein: CSANRIPEAFF. The genes are TRBV20-1 and TRBJ1-1, with a tentative D call TRBD1 (5 bases). Germline V gene data show CDR1 as DFQATT and CDR2 as SNEGSKA (reference sequence). V shed 4 bases and J shed 6 bases, with 9 bases lying between them. The CDR3 contains 11 residues.

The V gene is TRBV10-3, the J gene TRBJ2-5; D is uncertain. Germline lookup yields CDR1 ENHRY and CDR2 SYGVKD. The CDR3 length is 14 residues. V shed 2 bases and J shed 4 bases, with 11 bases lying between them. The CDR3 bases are TGTGCCATCAGTGAGGCCACCCGAGGAGAGACCCAGTACTTC. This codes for CAISEATRGETQYF.

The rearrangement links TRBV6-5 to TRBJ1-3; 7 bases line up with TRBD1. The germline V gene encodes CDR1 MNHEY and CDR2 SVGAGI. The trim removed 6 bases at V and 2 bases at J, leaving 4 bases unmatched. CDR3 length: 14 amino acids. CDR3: CASSRTGAGNTIYF. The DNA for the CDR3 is TGTGCCAGCAGCCGCACAGGGGCTGGAAACACCATATATTTT.

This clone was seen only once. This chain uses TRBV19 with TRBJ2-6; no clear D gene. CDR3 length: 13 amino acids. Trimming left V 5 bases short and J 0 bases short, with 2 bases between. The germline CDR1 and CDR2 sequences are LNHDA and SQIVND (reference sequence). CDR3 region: CASSYSGANVLTF. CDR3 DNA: TGTGCCAGTAGTTACTCTGGGGCCAACGTCCTGACTTTC.